This T cell receptor (beta chain) was observed in a study of tumor-infiltrating lymphocytes in primary liver carcinoma (dated by TCRdb to 2017 to 2019). For context, the study as a whole: Of the five patients (three men and two women, aged 30 to 69 years), four had hepatocellular carcinoma and one had combined HCC and intrahepatic cholangiocarcinoma. The five patients had tumors staged T1-T3 N0M0, with maximum diameters ranging from about 4.2 to 10 cm. Roughly 3.5 to 7.5 million productive TCRbeta reads were obtained per sample, and no significant difference in read depth was found between tissue types. The study combined TCRbeta repertoire sequencing, expression microarrays and whole-exome sequencing across five regions of each liver tumor, with adjacent normal tissue and blood. A total of roughly 35 specimens from 5 patients, comprising approximately 25 tumor regions, 5 adjacent noncancerous liver tissues and 5 peripheral blood samples, were covered by TCRbeta repertoire sequencing. To link TCRbeta repertoire diversity with the local molecular phenotype, the approximately 23 tumor region samples were profiled using Agilent mRNA microarrays. High reproducibility was observed for the technical replicate repertoires, with mean shared-clone rates approximately 0.92 and correlation coefficients above 0.98.

Total RNA and DNA were co-extracted from approximately 20-30 mg of bulk tissue with the AllPrep DNA/RNA mini kit, without cell sorting. Between November 2015 and March 2016, roughly five patients in China with histopathologically diagnosed primary liver carcinoma had surgical resection. At the time of sampling, the patients were treatment-naive and had chronic HBV infection. Five spatially separated regions were sampled from each tumor: the superior, inferior, left-lateral and right-lateral poles, plus the tumor centre. According to histology, viable tumor cells made up more than 75% of every tumor sample. Each fresh piece of tumor and adjacent tissue was cut in two, with one half stored in RNAlater at -80 degrees C and the other half sent for histology. Including the terminal cysteine and phenylalanine, the CDR3 comprises 16 residues. Kept here is only the CDR3 DNA, which spans 48 bases and is read in frame from base 1. Reading the germline V gene gives CDR1 LGHNA and CDR2 YSLEER.

Using a constant-region primer and ProtoScript II reverse transcriptase, TCRbeta-specific cDNA was reverse-transcribed from around 500 ng total RNA. Construction of the TCRbeta libraries relied on three nested rounds of multiplex PCR, following a slightly modified ARM-PCR procedure. Each of the first two PCR rounds ran for roughly 11 cycles and used multiplex TRBV1-TRBV30 forward primers together with a Cbeta reverse primer. Sample barcodes and Illumina adapters were added in a final 25-cycle PCR with Deep VentR polymerase. Before sequencing, amplicons of 200-500 bp were gel-purified using a QIAquick gel extraction kit. An Illumina HiSeq 2500 was used to sequence the TCRbeta amplicons, generating 250-bp paired-end reads. The authors' analysis ran thus. Quality trimming of reads was performed with Trimmomatic v0.33, and paired reads were merged with FLASH v1.2.11 so that full CDR3 sequences could be recovered. MiGEC v1.2.1b assigned V, D and J germline segments to the rearranged TCRbeta sequences. Clonotype statistics, along with Shannon-Wiener diversity indices, were calculated using VDJtools v1.0.0. Except for diversity analysis, only each sample's 250 most abundant clonotypes were used in subsequent analyses to reduce sampling bias. TCRdb reran the public reads through fastp at Q25 and MiXCR, keeping productive beta chains. A single entry per CDR3 protein holds the most common genes and DNA from its merged rows. The V and J calls were not made by the authors but by TCRdb's processing. The sample yields roughly 24,000 distinct CDR3 sequences; 60% to 80% were counted once. Less than 35% of the sample rests with the top ten.

For this clonotype: It lacks a known antigen. Mismatch with germline at one junction end may stem from a read error.

General findings and caveats noted by the study authors: The top 250 clones accounted for a significantly greater share of the repertoire in tumors than in blood (p = 0.039). Because the samples were bulk and unsorted, CD4+ and CD8+ T cell repertoires could not be compared. Because only the TCR beta chain was sequenced and unpaired alpha chains were not captured, true repertoire diversity is likely underestimated. Only about 8-24% of top clones were found in all five regions of a tumor, suggesting spatial heterogeneity of tumor-infiltrating T cells. Pairs of tumor regions showed greater repertoire overlap (mean about 36%) than tumor-adjacent pairs (roughly 17%) or tumor-blood pairs (approximately 15%), which is consistent with antigen-driven expansion. Only a few patients were included in the study, and the authors note that the findings should be validated in a larger study.

This chain is built from TRBV4-3 and TRBJ2-1, with TRBD2 tentatively as D gene (6 bases match). Sequencing was performed on liver tumor tissue from sampling region 5. Read against the paper, the sample's cell subset or site label means: tumor region T5, tumor centre. This sequence originates from a woman aged 25 to 45 with primary liver carcinoma and hepatitis B virus infection. The CDR3 reads CASIRDAGSSYKEQLF. The sequence in DNA is TGCGCCAGCATCCGAGATGCGGGAAGCTCCTACAAAGAGCAGCTCTTC.